The following is a T cell receptor beta chain sequence with its context. Repertoires were generated with immunoSEQ multiplex PCR, while TCRdb's copy carries only in-frame clones and drops some. The table has around 400,000 clones, over 75% seen once. This record comes from a study of Ad26.COV2.S vaccination and SARS-CoV-2 variants. Treatment indicated: 15 to 20 received Ad26.COV2.S at low or high dose, single or two shots; about 5 received placebo; per-sample allocation not given. Sampling was done on day 63 after the first vaccine or placebo injection. The TCR sequence derives from a person aged 18-60 years who received the Ad26.COV2.S COVID-19 vaccine or a placebo. The sample was peripheral blood, taken in a trial of Ad26.COV2.S vaccine versus placebo.

The chain's CDR3 is CASRPGTPLGFF. In nucleotides, the CDR3 is TGTGCCAGCAGACCCGGGACCCCCTTGGGTTTCTTT. This chain joins TRBV2 and TRBJ1-1; D is perhaps TRBD1 (5 bases). V shed 6 bases and J shed 13 bases, with 18 bases lying between them. Per germline, CDR1 SNHLY and CDR2 FYNNEI. The CDR3 length is 12 residues.